This passage covers 21 T cell receptor beta chains from one sample sequenced in a study of CD4 T cells in relation to SARS-CoV-2 and coronaviruses. Repertoires were generated with immunoSEQ multiplex PCR, while TCRdb's copy carries only in-frame clones and drops some. Of some 68,000 clones listed, about 92% are singletons. Unexposed donor CD4+ T cells date from 2011-2018, before the COVID-19 pandemic. The sequenced sample consisted of naive CD4+ T cells from PBMCs. The subset was: naive CD4+ T cells isolated by negative enrichment. The receptor source for this set is a human donor in good health.

The chain joins TRBV5-1 to TRBJ2-1; TRBD2 agrees at 15 bases. Germline V CDR1 and CDR2: SGHRS, YFSETQ. The V gene end was trimmed by 4 bases and the J gene end by 1 base; junction bases not matched to a gene: 18. The CDR3 contains 22 residues. CDR3 nucleotides: TGCGCCAGCAGCCGGGACAGAGAAGATGGACTAGCGGGAGGGGAATCCTACAATGAGCAGTTCTTC. It is translated as CASSRDREDGLAGGESYNEQFF.

The V call is TRBV29-1, the J call TRBJ2-5, with 7 nucleotides matching TRBD2. This CDR3 is built from 12 residues. In germline, CDR1 is SQVTM, CDR2 ANQGSEA. Unmatched junction bases numbered 3, after V lost 7 bases and J lost 1 base. CDR3 residues: CSARGVQETQYF. The CDR3, as DNA: TGCAGCGCTCGGGGGGTCCAAGAGACCCAGTACTTC.

The chain combines TRBV18 with TRBJ1-5; 11 nucleotides align to TRBD1. From germline, CDR1 is KGHSH and CDR2 LQKENI. Trimming cost V 3 bases and J 2 bases; bases outside gene matches: 9. The CDR3 runs 18 residues. CDR3 residues: CASSPGTGGRGGNQPQHF. CDR3 DNA sequence: TGTGCCAGCTCACCTGGGACAGGGGGAAGAGGGGGCAATCAGCCCCAGCATTTT.

This clone was observed a single time. The chain joins TRBV19 to TRBJ2-1; possibly TRBD1 for D (6 bases). CDR1 is LNHDA, CDR2 SQIVND, per germline (reference sequence). This CDR3 contains 14 residues. Trimming left V 7 bases short and J 3 bases short, with 13 bases between. The CDR3 loop is CASKEAGVYNEQFF. CDR3 in DNA: TGTGCCAGTAAGGAGGCAGGGGTCTACAATGAGCAGTTCTTC.

This clone was seen a single time. The chain has TRBV25-1 and TRBJ2-3; D is ambiguous. Trimming left V 4 bases short and J 5 bases short, with 7 bases between. Looked up from germline, CDR1 is MGHDK and CDR2 is SYGVNS. The CDR3 totals 12 residues. The CDR3 is CASSGWEDTQYF. The CDR3 coding sequence is TGTGCCAGCAGTGGGTGGGAAGATACGCAGTATTTT.

The chain carries TRBV5-1 and TRBJ1-2, with 11 bases lining up with TRBD1. Germline V lookup: CDR1 SGHRS, CDR2 YFSETQ. J gave up 3 bases and V 3 bases, and 1 base lay outside the gene matches. This CDR3 comprises 14 residues. The CDR3 nucleotides are TGCGCCAGCAGCTGGACAGGGGGCGACTATGGCTACACCTTC. It encodes CASSWTGGDYGYTF. The full variable domain, with the rest looked up from reference TRBV5-1 and TRBJ1-2, is KAGVTQTPRYLIKTRGQQVTLSCSPISGHRSVSWYQQTPGQGLQFLFEYFSETQRNKGNFPGRFSGRQFSNSRSEMNVSTLELGDSALYLCASSWTGGDYGYTFGSGTRLTVV.

This rearrangement joins TRBV5-1 to TRBJ1-3, with D possibly being TRBD1 (5 bases). Germline V gives CDR1 SGHRS, CDR2 YFSETQ. V lost 0 bases and J 4 bases, leaving 8 bases between the germline ends. The CDR3 is made up of 14 amino acids. In DNA, the CDR3 is TGCGCCAGCAGCTTGGGCCCAGGGGGAAACACCATATATTTT. Its translation: CASSLGPGGNTIYF.

This clone came up once. The chain employs TRBV10-3 and TRBJ2-1, with D uncertain. This CDR3 spans 13 amino acids. Between the trimmed V and J ends, which lost 10 bases and 0 bases, there was a span of 10 bases. The germline V gene encodes CDR1 ENHRY and CDR2 SYGVKD. In nucleotides, the CDR3 is TGTGCCACCCGGAATAGCTCCTACAATGAGCAGTTCTTC. This translates into CATRNSSYNEQFF.

J is TRBJ1-2 and V is TRBV7-6; 7 bases match TRBD1. The CDR3 length is 15 residues. V gave up 1 base and J gave up 0 bases; unmatched junction bases: 2. Germline CDR1 SGHVS, CDR2 FNYEAQ. This CDR3 reads CASSLGGTANYGYTF. The DNA for the CDR3 is TGTGCCAGCAGCTTAGGGGGGACAGCTAACTATGGCTACACCTTC.

This clone was seen just once. CDR3 DNA sequence: TGTGCCAGTAGGGACCCGGGACAGGGGCCAGTCGAGCAGTACTTC. Residues: CASRDPGQGPVEQYF. The rearrangement uses TRBV19 and TRBJ2-7; 10 nucleotides match TRBD1. This CDR3 contains 15 residues. V shed 6 bases and J 6 bases; nucleotides not matched to a gene: 11. CDR1 and CDR2 (germline): LNHDA, SQIVND (reference sequence).

The chain uses TRBV5-4 and TRBJ2-7; 7 bases fit TRBD2. J gave up 7 bases and V 3 bases, and 13 bases lay outside the gene matches. The CDR3 loop spans 15 amino acids. Germline V gene sequence: CDR1 SGHNT, CDR2 YYREEE (reference sequence). The DNA of the CDR3 is TGTGCCAGCAGCTCCCCGGGGGGACCGGCTTTAGAGCAGTACTTC. It specifies CASSSPGGPALEQYF.

V and J are TRBV15 and TRBJ2-5; 10 bases align to TRBD1. The germline gives CDR1 LNHNV, CDR2 YYDKDF (reference sequence). This CDR3 is 14 amino acids long. With 5 bases clipped from V and 4 bases from J, the junction kept 4 bases outside the gene matches. The CDR3 reads CATSSRQGAETQYF. In nucleotides, the CDR3 is TGTGCCACCAGCTCCCGACAGGGGGCAGAGACCCAGTACTTC.

The J gene is TRBJ2-1, the V gene TRBV24-1, with 8 bases aligning to TRBD2. Unmatched junction bases numbered 2, after V lost 7 bases and J lost 4 bases. The CDR3 totals 13 residues. The germline gives CDR1 KGHDR, CDR2 SFDVKD. The CDR3 reads CATRPSGYNEQFF. Here the CDR3 DNA reads TGTGCCACCAGACCTAGCGGGTACAATGAGCAGTTCTTC.

The V gene is TRBV5-1, the J gene TRBJ1-1; weak D call: TRBD1 (5 bases). Germline values: CDR1 SGHRS, CDR2 YFSETQ. Deletions cut 0 bases from V and 1 base from J, with 10 bases between. The CDR3 contains 15 residues. CDR3 residues: CASSLVGGRNTEAFF. For the CDR3, the DNA is TGCGCCAGCAGCTTGGTGGGGGGTCGGAACACTGAAGCTTTCTTT.

This clone was observed a single time. The chain couples TRBV2 to TRBJ1-2, with D perhaps matching TRBD1 (5 bases). Germline assignment: CDR1 SNHLY and CDR2 FYNNEI. The V end was cut by 4 bases, the J end by 3 bases, with 18 bases between. The CDR3 runs to 16 residues. The CDR3 sequence is CASSARQAGDDYGYTF. In DNA form, the CDR3 reads TGTGCCAGCAGTGCCCGTCAGGCCGGGGACGACTATGGCTACACCTTC.

This rearrangement joins TRBV19 to TRBJ2-1, with D perhaps matching TRBD1 (6 bases). CDR3 size: 16 residues. The V gene lost 2 bases and the J gene lost 4 bases, with 15 bases spanning the gap. Looked up from germline, CDR1 is LNHDA and CDR2 is SQIVND (reference sequence). CDR3 protein: CASSILGDNAYNEQFF. The CDR3 DNA reads TGTGCCAGTAGTATATTGGGGGACAACGCTTACAATGAGCAGTTCTTC.

This clone showed up just once. The CDR3 spells CASSLEGVRETQYF. CDR3 sequence (DNA): TGCGCCAGCAGCTTGGAAGGGGTTAGAGAGACCCAGTACTTC. This chain joins TRBV5-1 and TRBJ2-5; TRBD1 is a possible D gene (5 bases). With 0 bases removed from V and 4 bases from J, the gap between germline ends came to 10 bases. This CDR3 spans 14 amino acids. From germline, CDR1 is SGHRS and CDR2 YFSETQ.

The rearrangement joins TRBV5-4 to TRBJ1-2; D not resolved. Germline lookup yields CDR1 SGHNT and CDR2 YYREEE (reference sequence). The V gene lost 3 bases and the J gene lost 2 bases, with 14 bases spanning the gap. CDR3 size: 15 residues. CDR3 residues: CASSSRVGGNYGYTF. In DNA, the CDR3 is TGTGCCAGCAGCTCGAGGGTGGGCGGAAACTATGGCTACACCTTC.

CDR3: CASSQGVGGGAYEQYF. The CDR3 coding sequence is TGCGCCAGCAGCCAAGGCGTGGGAGGGGGGGCCTACGAGCAGTACTTC. The rearrangement uses TRBV4-3 and TRBJ2-7; D possibly corresponds to TRBD2 (7 bases). The CDR3 consists of 16 residues. The V and J ends lost 1 base and 2 bases respectively, with 15 bases between them. In germline, CDR1 is LGHNA, CDR2 YSLEER.

The chain couples TRBV6-5 to TRBJ1-2; D is ambiguous. The CDR3 extends over 13 amino acids. V was shortened by 4 bases and J by 4 bases, with 10 bases between the two germline ends. Germline assignment: CDR1 MNHEY and CDR2 SVGAGI. CDR3 coding DNA: TGTGCCAGCAGTTTGGGCGACCTCTATGGCTACACCTTC. Protein: CASSLGDLYGYTF.

The gene calls are TRBV3-1 (or the pseudogene TRBV3-2) and TRBJ1-1; D not certain. The V end lost 4 bases, the J end lost 6 bases, and 9 bases lay between the germline ends. Germline lookup yields CDR1 LGHDT and CDR2 YNNKEL (reference sequence). CDR3 length: 12 residues. CDR3 DNA sequence: TGTGCCAGCAGCCGGAGCGCGGCTGAAGCTTTCTTT. Translated, it gives CASSRSAAEAFF.